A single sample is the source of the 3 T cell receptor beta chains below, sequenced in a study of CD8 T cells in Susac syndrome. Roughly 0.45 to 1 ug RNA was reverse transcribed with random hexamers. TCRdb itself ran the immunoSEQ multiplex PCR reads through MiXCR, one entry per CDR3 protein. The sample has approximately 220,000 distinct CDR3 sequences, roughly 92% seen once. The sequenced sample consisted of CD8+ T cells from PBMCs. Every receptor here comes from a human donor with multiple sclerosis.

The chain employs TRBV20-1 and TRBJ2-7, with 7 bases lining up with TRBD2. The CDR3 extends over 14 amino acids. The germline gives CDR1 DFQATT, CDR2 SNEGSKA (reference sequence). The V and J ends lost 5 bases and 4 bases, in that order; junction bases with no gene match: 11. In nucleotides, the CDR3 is TGCAGTGCTCCTCACGGACTAGATTTGTACGAGCAGTACTTC. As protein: CSAPHGLDLYEQYF.

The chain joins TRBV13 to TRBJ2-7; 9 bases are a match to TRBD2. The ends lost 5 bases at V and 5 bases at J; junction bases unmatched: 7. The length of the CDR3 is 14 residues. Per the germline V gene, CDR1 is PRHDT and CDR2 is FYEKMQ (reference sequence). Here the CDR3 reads CASSPSQRGDEQYF. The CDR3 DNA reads TGTGCCAGCAGCCCCAGCCAGCGGGGGGACGAGCAGTACTTC. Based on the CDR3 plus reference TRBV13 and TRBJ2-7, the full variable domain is AAGVIQSPRHLIKEKRETATLKCYPIPRHDTVYWYQQGPGQDPQFLISFYEKMQSDKGSIPDRFSAQQFSDYHSELNMSSLELGDSALYFCASSPSQRGDEQYFGPGTRLTVT.

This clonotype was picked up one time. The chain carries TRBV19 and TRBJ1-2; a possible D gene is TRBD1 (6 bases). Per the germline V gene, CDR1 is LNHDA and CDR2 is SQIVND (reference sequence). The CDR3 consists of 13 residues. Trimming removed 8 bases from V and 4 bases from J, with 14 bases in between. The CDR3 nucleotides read TGTGCCAGTGGGGGCCCTTTTTCCTATGGCTACACCTTC. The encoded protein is CASGGPFSYGYTF.